The clone carrying this T cell receptor (beta chain) appeared once. The length of the CDR3 is 16 residues. In germline, CDR1 is SGHVS, CDR2 FQNEAQ. Between the trimmed V and J ends, which lost 3 bases and 0 bases, there was a span of 14 bases. These data belong to a study of blood T cell repertoires in COVID-19. Study-wide background: PBMCs, B-cell-depleted T cells, or T cells were the source of the cDNA or gDNA that made up the material.

Original handling: Nucleated cell number was recorded as an estimate derived from reference gene primer amplification. Generated by immunoSEQ multiplex PCR, the TCRdb table keeps only in-frame clones and is missing some. From that table come the V and J calls and clone size; the DNA was used to work out D and trimming. The data show 140,000 or so clones, 80% to 90% seen once. This TCR came from a man between 45 and 60 years old who had recovered from COVID-19. Sequenced input: peripheral blood. The chain has TRBV7-8 and TRBJ1-1; D uncertain. CDR3: CASSFGVRRMNTEAFF. The CDR3 DNA reads as TGTGCCAGCAGCTTCGGGGTTCGGAGAATGAACACTGAAGCTTTCTTT.